This T cell receptor (beta chain) emerged from a study of a mutant IDH1 vaccine in newly diagnosed glioma. Of note for this clone: What it binds is not known.

In germline, CDR1 is SGHRS, CDR2 YFSETQ. The CDR3 has 15 amino acids. Trimming removed 6 bases from V and 1 base from J; junction bases left unmatched: 9. Data came from immunoSEQ multiplex PCR; TCRdb stores just in-frame clones and leaves some out. The sample yields tens of thousands of clones, around 84% seen once. Time point described: week 11, during vaccination. Vaccinated patients received 300 ug of mutant IDH1 20-mer peptide per dose, with topical imiquimod. The clonotype originates from a man between 35 and 55 years old with glioma. Source: PBMCs, taken from a glioma patient whose treatment included an IDH1 peptide vaccine. V gene TRBV5-1 combines with J gene TRBJ1-1; TRBD1 agrees at 7 bases. DNA of the CDR3: TGCGCCAGCAAGAGAGAGGGGGCGCGGAACACTGAAGCTTTCTTT. Protein: CASKREGARNTEAFF.